This record looks at one T cell receptor beta chain sequence and its context. Its antigen remains unknown. TCRdb passed the reads through MiXCR, listing each CDR3 protein once. The sample lists some 590,000 distinct CDR3 sequences, 35% to 50% occurring once. This specimen comes from a study of T cell repertoires in cytomegalovirus infection. About the research overall: Well-studied HLA-B-restricted CMV epitopes were used in the study alongside recently identified HLA-C-restricted ones. Public TCR beta signatures marked donors with CMV infection and the matching HLA.

V lost 5 bases to trimming and J lost 2 bases; unmatched junction nucleotides: 8. The CDR3 is made up of 15 amino acids. Study-wide results and limits: Dominant in the ex vivo response were TCR beta clonotypes restricted by HLA-C and specific for CMV. Individuals carrying CMV plus the relevant HLA were identified by cumulative frequency of public TCR beta families.

This sequence originates from a human donor in good health (CMV status not recorded). Some clones in this sample may be carry-over from other donors' samples. This sample comprised cultured PBMCs, obtained from culture after CMV antigen stimulation. The genes are TRBV12-3 or TRBV12-4 and TRBJ2-7; 8 nucleotides line up with TRBD2. CDR3 in DNA: TGTGCCAGCAGTCCCCGACTAGCGTCAGCCTACGAGCAGTACTTC. It yields the protein CASSPRLASAYEQYF.